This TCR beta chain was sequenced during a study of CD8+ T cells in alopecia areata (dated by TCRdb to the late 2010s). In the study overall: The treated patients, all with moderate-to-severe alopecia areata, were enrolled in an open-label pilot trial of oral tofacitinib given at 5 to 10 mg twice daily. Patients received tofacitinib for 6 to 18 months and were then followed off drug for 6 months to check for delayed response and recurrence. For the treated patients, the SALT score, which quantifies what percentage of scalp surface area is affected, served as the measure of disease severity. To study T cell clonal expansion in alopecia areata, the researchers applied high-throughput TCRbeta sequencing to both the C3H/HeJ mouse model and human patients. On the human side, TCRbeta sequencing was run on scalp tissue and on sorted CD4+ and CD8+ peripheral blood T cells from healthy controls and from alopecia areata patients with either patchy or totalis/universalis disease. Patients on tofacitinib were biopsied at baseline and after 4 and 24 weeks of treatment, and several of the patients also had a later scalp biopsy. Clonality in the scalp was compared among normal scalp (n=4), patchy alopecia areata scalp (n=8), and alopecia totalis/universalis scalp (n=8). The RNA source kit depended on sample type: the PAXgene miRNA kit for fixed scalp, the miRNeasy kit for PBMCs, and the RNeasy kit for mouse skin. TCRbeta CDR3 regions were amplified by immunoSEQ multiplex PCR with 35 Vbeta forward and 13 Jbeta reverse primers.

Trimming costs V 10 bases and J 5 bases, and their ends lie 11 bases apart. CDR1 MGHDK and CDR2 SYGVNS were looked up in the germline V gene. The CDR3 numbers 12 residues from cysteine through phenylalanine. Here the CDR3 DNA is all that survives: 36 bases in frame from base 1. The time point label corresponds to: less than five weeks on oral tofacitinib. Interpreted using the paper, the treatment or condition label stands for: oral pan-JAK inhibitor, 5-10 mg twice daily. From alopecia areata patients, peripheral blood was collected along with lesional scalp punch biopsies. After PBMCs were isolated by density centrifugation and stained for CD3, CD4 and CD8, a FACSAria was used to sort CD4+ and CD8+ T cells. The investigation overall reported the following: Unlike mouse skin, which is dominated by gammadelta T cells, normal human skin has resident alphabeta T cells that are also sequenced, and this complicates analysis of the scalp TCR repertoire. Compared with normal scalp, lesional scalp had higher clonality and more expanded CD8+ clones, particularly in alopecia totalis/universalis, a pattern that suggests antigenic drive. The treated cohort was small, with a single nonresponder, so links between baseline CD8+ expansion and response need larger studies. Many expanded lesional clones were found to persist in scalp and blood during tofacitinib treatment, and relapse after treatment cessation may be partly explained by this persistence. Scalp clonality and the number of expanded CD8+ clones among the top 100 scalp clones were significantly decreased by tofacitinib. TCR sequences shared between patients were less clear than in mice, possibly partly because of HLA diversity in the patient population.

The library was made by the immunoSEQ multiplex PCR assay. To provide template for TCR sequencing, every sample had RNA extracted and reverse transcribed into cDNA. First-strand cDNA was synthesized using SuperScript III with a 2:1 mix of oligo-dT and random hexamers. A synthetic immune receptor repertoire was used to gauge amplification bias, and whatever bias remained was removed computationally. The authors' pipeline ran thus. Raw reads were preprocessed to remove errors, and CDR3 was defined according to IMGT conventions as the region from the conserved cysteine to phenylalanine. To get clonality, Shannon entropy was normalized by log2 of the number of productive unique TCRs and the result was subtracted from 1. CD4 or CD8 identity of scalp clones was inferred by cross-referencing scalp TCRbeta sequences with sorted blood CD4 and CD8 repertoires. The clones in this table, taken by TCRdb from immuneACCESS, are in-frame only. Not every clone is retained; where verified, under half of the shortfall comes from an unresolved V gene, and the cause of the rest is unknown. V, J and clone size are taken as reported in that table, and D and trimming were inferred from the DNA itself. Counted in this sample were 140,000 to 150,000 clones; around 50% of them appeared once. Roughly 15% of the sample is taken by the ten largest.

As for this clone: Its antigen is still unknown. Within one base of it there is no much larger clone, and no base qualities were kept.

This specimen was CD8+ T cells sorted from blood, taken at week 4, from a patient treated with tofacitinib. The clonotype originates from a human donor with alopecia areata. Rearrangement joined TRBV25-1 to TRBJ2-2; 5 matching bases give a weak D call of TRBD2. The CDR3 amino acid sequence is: CATPSGTGELFF. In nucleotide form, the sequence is TGTGCCACTCCATCGGGAACCGGGGAGCTGTTTTTT.